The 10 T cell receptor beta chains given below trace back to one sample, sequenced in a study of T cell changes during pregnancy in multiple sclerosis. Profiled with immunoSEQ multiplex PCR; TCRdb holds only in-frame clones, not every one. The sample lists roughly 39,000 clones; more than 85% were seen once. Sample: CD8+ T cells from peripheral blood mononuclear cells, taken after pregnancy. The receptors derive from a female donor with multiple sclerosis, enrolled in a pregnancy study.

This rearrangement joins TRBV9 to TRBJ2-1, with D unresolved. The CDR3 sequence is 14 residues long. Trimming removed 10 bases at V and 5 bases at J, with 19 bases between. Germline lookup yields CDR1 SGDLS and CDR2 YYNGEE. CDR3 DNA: TGTGCCTCAAGCGCCGCAAGACCCGACAATGAGCAGTTCTTC. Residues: CASSAARPDNEQFF.

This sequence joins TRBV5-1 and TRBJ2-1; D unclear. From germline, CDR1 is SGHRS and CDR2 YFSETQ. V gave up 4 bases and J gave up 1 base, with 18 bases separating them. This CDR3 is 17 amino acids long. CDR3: CASSLRRPETSYNEQFF. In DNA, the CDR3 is TGCGCCAGCAGCCTGCGACGACCCGAGACTTCCTACAATGAGCAGTTCTTC.

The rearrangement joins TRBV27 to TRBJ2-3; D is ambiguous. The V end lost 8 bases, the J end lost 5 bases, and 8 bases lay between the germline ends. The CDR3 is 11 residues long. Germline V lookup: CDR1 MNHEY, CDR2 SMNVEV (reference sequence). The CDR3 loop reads CASFRGDTQYF. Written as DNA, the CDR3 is TGTGCCAGCTTCCGAGGAGATACGCAGTATTTT.

The DNA for the CDR3 is TGTGCCAGCAGCCACACCCTCGGACTAGCGGGCTGGGGGGTTGAGCAGTTCTTC. As protein: CASSHTLGLAGWGVEQFF. This rearrangement joins TRBV28 to TRBJ2-1; 11 nucleotides align to TRBD2. This CDR3 region has 18 residues. The ends lost 6 bases at V and 9 bases at J; junction bases unmatched: 19. The germline V gene encodes CDR1 MDHEN and CDR2 SYDVKM.

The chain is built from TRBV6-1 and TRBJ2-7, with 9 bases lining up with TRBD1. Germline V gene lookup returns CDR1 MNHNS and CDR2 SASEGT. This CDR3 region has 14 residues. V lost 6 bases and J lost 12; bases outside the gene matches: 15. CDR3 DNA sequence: TGTGCCAGCAGCCCTGGACAGGGGATTATATTGGGGTACTTC. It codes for CASSPGQGIILGYF.

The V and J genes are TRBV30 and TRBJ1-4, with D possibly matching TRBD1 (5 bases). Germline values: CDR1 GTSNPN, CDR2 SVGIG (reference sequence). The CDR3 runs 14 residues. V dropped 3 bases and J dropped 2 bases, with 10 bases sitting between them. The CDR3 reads CAWSGGITNEKLFF. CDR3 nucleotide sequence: TGTGCCTGGAGCGGGGGTATCACTAATGAAAAACTGTTTTTT.

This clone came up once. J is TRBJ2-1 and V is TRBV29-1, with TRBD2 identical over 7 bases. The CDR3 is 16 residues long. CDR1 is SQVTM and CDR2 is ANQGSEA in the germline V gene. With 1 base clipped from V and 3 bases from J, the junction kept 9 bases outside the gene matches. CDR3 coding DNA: TGCAGCGTTGAAGGATATGGGGCGGGGGTCTACAATGAGCAGTTCTTC. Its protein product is CSVEGYGAGVYNEQFF.

Written as DNA, the CDR3 is TGCAGCGCCTCAGGGATTGAAGCTTTCTTT. Translation: CSASGIEAFF. V and J are TRBV29-1 and TRBJ1-1; maybe TRBD1 (5 bases). The V gene's germline CDR1 is SQVTM and CDR2 ANQGSEA. V was cut by 7 bases and J by 7 bases, with 10 bases left in between. The length of the CDR3 is 10 residues.

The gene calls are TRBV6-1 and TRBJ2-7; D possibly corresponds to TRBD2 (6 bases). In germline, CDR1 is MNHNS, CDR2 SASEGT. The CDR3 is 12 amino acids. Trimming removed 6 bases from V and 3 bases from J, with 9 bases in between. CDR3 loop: CASRRTNYEQYF. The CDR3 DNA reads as TGTGCCAGCAGACGGACTAACTACGAGCAGTACTTC.

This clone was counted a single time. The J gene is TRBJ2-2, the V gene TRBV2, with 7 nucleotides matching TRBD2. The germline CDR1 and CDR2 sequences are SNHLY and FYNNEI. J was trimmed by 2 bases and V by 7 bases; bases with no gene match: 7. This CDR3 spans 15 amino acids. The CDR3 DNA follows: TGTGCCAGCAACCCTAGCGGTAGAAACACCGGGGAGCTGTTTTTT. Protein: CASNPSGRNTGELFF.